The T cell receptor (beta chain) under discussion was sequenced for a study of blood T cell repertoires in COVID-19 (dated by TCRdb to 2018 to 2021). Turning to the overall study: The collaborator samples originated in the United States, Italy and Spain and spanned the acute and convalescent phases of COVID-19. The material from the prospective study consisted of cDNA or gDNA derived from T cells, B-cell-depleted T cells, or PBMCs. Where HLA class I and class II types were available, the types were taken from metadata supplied by the sample provider, not from assay-based typing. The samples were drawn from two sources: the first 160 participants of the ongoing ImmuneRACE study, and 1,200 or so subjects contributed by 6 global collaborators. The sample metadata nearly always contained a de-identified subject ID, COVID-19 status, age in years and sex. The repertoires were released in a freely available public database meant as a resource for research on the immune response to SARS-CoV-2. The dataset comprised deeply sampled blood TCRbeta repertoires from subjects exposed to, actively infected with, or recovered from COVID-19.

TCRbeta CDR3 regions were amplified from genomic DNA using the immunoSEQ Assay, a bias-controlled multiplex PCR. In the original analysis: The number of nucleated cells in each sample was estimated from the amplification of reference gene primers within the assay. Sequence reads were collapsed and filtered to measure the absolute abundance of every unique TCRbeta CDR3 rearrangement. For each sample, productive Simpson clonality was calculated as the square root of Simpson's diversity index across productive rearrangements. The table was pulled from immuneACCESS by TCRdb, which kept in-frame rearrangements only. Such tables lose some clones; where checked, under half of the loss comes from unresolved V genes, and the rest has no known cause. V and J calls and clone size come straight from that table; D and trimming were deduced from the DNA. The sample table shows approximately 410,000 clones, and roughly 85% are seen once. The ten largest clones capture 1.4% of the sample.

V is cut back by 3 bases and J by 6 bases, with 7 bases in the junction unmatched. The germline V gene (reference sequence) supplies CDR1 DFQATT and CDR2 SNEGSKA. The CDR3 has 15 amino acids, counting the end cysteine and phenylalanine. This entry keeps only the CDR3 DNA: 45 bases, framed from base 1. General findings and caveats noted by the study authors: How much clinical and demographic metadata was included differed by source and by participant, and the metadata was provided uncurated.

Each collaborating institution followed its own protocols to collect whole blood in K2EDTA tubes. For TCRbeta analysis, collaborators shipped samples in one of three forms: frozen whole blood, isolated PBMCs, or DNA extracted from either of those sample types. This clone has just one count. Its specific antigen is unknown. One base away there is no much larger clone; base qualities are not given. The source of this sequence is a woman aged 25 to 39 with active or convalescent COVID-19. Sample: peripheral blood. The chain employs TRBV20-1 and TRBJ2-2, with 10 bases matching TRBD2. The bases read TGCAGTGCTAGTCCCTTAGCGGGAGGATCCGGGGAGCTGTTTTTT. It encodes CSASPLAGGSGELFF.